These 28 T cell receptor beta chains came from one sample sequenced in a study of vaccination effects on CD4 cells after COVID-19 (dated by TCRdb to between 2022 and 2023). Library generation was performed with the immunoSEQ multiplex PCR assay. The clones in this table, taken by TCRdb from immuneACCESS, are in-frame only. Not every clone is retained; where verified, under half of the shortfall comes from an unresolved V gene, and the cause of the rest is unknown. This sample has 62,000 or so clones in its table, and roughly 80% of those were observed once. The top ten clones comprise 12% of the sample. Which antigens these TCRs recognize remains unknown. In the ViraFEST assay, PBMC were stimulated with viral peptide pools, and TCR sequencing was then used to find antigen-specific CD4+ T cell clonotypes based on their expansion. After less than 13 days of culture, CD4+ T cells were isolated with the EasySep CD4+ T cell isolation kit. Negative nucleocapsid antibody results before and after vaccination confirmed that the healthy vaccine recipients had no prior SARS-CoV-2 infection.

Sequences were derived from CD4+ T cells from PBMCs cultured with SARS-CoV-2 spike peptides, sampled before COVID-19 vaccination. The cell subset or site label for this specimen denotes: SARS-CoV-2 spike overlapping peptide pool stimulation. The receptor source for this set is a human donor who received a COVID-19 vaccine.

This clone was picked up one time. The chain carries TRBV4-1 and TRBJ1-1, with D maybe TRBD1 (6 bases). Germline values: CDR1 MGHRA, CDR2 YSYEKL. V was cut by 4 bases and J by 1 base, with 13 bases left in between. The CDR3 has 15 residues. CDR3 sequence reads: CASSRIRGPNTEAFF. The CDR3 region has the DNA TGCGCCAGCAGCCGAATCAGGGGCCCGAACACTGAAGCTTTCTTT.

CDR3 region: CASRSLLDRVSGANVLTF. DNA for the CDR3: TGTGCCAGCAGATCCCTCCTGGACAGGGTCTCTGGGGCCAACGTCCTGACTTTC. The rearrangement links TRBV7-8 to TRBJ2-6; 8 bases fit TRBD1. This CDR3 has 18 residues. Looked up from germline, CDR1 is SGHVS and CDR2 is FQNEAQ. J lost 0 bases, V lost 6 bases, and 10 bases had no gene match.

This clone was counted once. This sequence joins TRBV3-1 (or the pseudogene TRBV3-2) and TRBJ1-1; 7 nucleotides line up with TRBD1. The germline V gene has CDR1 LGHDT and CDR2 YNNKEL (reference sequence). Trimming removed 6 bases from V and 4 bases from J; junction bases left unmatched: 5. The CDR3 totals 13 residues. The chain's CDR3 is CASSRQGSTEAFF. The CDR3 coding sequence is TGTGCCAGCAGTCGACAGGGAAGCACTGAAGCTTTCTTT.

The chain uses TRBV4-1 and TRBJ1-3; D is undetermined. The CDR3 spans 16 residues. Looked up from germline, CDR1 is MGHRA and CDR2 is YSYEKL. V lost 1 base and J lost 4, with 14 bases in between. The CDR3: CASSQAGWGSGNTIYF. DNA for the CDR3: TGCGCCAGCAGCCAAGCGGGCTGGGGTTCAGGAAACACCATATATTTT.

The V call is TRBV2, the J call TRBJ2-7; 8 nucleotides line up with TRBD1. The CDR3 runs to 15 residues. CDR1 and CDR2 from the germline V gene are SNHLY and FYNNEI. With 4 bases clipped from V and 2 bases from J, the junction kept 7 bases outside the gene matches. CDR3 sequence (DNA): TGTGCCAGCAGTGTAGACAGGGGAACCCCCTACGAGCAGTACGTC. Encoded protein: CASSVDRGTPYEQYV.

V usage is TRBV24-1 and J usage is TRBJ1-2, with TRBD1 as a possible D gene (5 bases). CDR1 and CDR2 from the germline V gene are KGHDR and SFDVKD. The CDR3 length is 14 residues. V was shortened by 2 bases and J by 3 bases, with 9 bases between the two germline ends. CDR3 region: CATSDSPQDYGYTF. In nucleotides, the CDR3 is TGTGCCACCAGTGATTCACCACAGGACTATGGCTACACCTTC.

V usage is TRBV3-1 (or the pseudogene TRBV3-2) and J usage is TRBJ2-1, with D possibly called TRBD1 or TRBD2 (6 bases each). The CDR3 extends over 16 amino acids. Germline V lookup: CDR1 LGHDT, CDR2 YNNKEL (reference sequence). The V and J ends lost 0 bases and 1 base respectively, with 10 bases between them. The DNA of the CDR3 is TGTGCCAGCAGCCAAGATACAGGGACTTCCTACAATGAGCAGTTCTTC. This gives the protein CASSQDTGTSYNEQFF.

This clone was detected a few times. J is TRBJ1-2 and V is TRBV3-1 (or the pseudogene TRBV3-2), with D uncertain. The CDR3 covers 13 residues. V was pared by 0 bases and J by 4 bases, with 6 bases between. In germline, CDR1 is LGHDT, CDR2 YNNKEL (reference sequence). This CDR3 reads CASSQEGSYGYTF. CDR3 sequence (DNA): TGTGCCAGCAGCCAAGAAGGCAGCTATGGCTACACCTTC.

The chain links TRBV5-4 to TRBJ2-5; 8 bases align to TRBD2. The CDR3 is made up of 15 amino acids. Looked up from germline, CDR1 is SGHNT and CDR2 is YYREEE (reference sequence). The junction had 10 bases not matched to a gene; V was cut back by 4 bases and J by 5 bases. This chain's CDR3 is CASSPAGGRVETQYF. The CDR3 DNA reads as TGTGCCAGCAGCCCGGCGGGGGGCAGGGTTGAGACCCAGTACTTC. The entire variable domain, with the rest obtained from reference TRBV5-4 and TRBJ2-5, is as follows: ETGVTQSPTHLIKTRGQQVTLRCSSQSGHNTVSWYQQALGQGPQFIFQYYREEENGRGNFPPRFSGLQFPNYSSELNVNALELDDSALYLCASSPAGGRVETQYFGPGTRLLVL.

This clone was picked up a small number of times. The genes are TRBV30 and TRBJ1-2; 11 bases are a match to TRBD1. The CDR3 extends over 14 amino acids. Unmatched junction bases numbered 7, after V lost 3 bases and J lost 7 bases. Germline-derived CDR1 and CDR2 are GTSNPN and SVGIG (reference sequence). CDR3 DNA: TGTGCCTGGAGGTCGTCAGGGACAGGGGGTGGCTACACCTTC. Protein product: CAWRSSGTGGGYTF.

J is TRBJ2-2 and V is TRBV19, with D perhaps TRBD2 (6 bases). Germline assignment: CDR1 LNHDA and CDR2 SQIVND (reference sequence). The CDR3 is 13 amino acids. V was clipped by 6 bases and J by 6 bases, with 11 bases between them. The CDR3 sequence is CASSPTSSGELFF. DNA of the CDR3: TGTGCCAGTAGCCCGACTAGTTCCGGGGAGCTGTTTTTT.

The rearrangement joins TRBV7-8 to TRBJ2-3; 10 bases map to TRBD2. This CDR3 spans 20 amino acids. CDR1 and CDR2 from the germline V gene are SGHVS and FQNEAQ. Trimming at V came to 5 bases and at J to 2 bases, leaving 19 bases not matched to a gene. CDR3 sequence (DNA): TGTGCCAGCAGCCCACGCCGGAAGAGCGGGGGGGCCGCCTCCACAGATACGCAGTATTTT. This encodes CASSPRRKSGGAASTDTQYF.

This clone was seen only a few times. The genes are TRBV7-3 and TRBJ1-1; 7 bases agree with TRBD1. This CDR3 is built from 13 residues. Per the germline V gene, CDR1 is SGHTA and CDR2 is FQGTGA. Trimming took 6 bases from V and 4 from J; bases not matched to a gene: 5. CDR3 coding DNA: TGTGCCAGCAGGACAGGGCCTAGCACTGAAGCTTTCTTT. It codes for CASRTGPSTEAFF.

This sequence joins TRBV7-3 and TRBJ2-6, with D hard to call. This CDR3 is 16 amino acids long. In germline, CDR1 is SGHTA, CDR2 FQGTGA. Trimming took off 2 bases at V and 0 bases at J, with 8 bases between the two ends. This CDR3 reads CASSLSSISGANVLTF. In nucleotides, the CDR3 is TGTGCCAGCAGCTTATCCTCCATCTCTGGGGCCAACGTCCTGACTTTC.

The chain recombines TRBV5-6 with TRBJ1-1; D remains ambiguous. This CDR3 is built from 15 residues. Trimming stripped 4 bases from V and 3 bases from J, with 16 bases between. Germline V gene data show CDR1 as SGHDT and CDR2 as YYEEEE. The CDR3 sequence is CASSKTHGRDTEAFF. For the CDR3, the DNA is TGTGCCAGCAGCAAGACGCACGGACGGGACACTGAAGCTTTCTTT.

J is TRBJ2-7 and V is TRBV21-1; TRBD2 is the table's D call and was not checked against the DNA. TRBV21-1 is marked as a pseudogene. The CDR3 loop spans 14 amino acids. CDR3 coding DNA: TGTGCCAGCAGCCGAAAGAGCTCCGGGTACGAGCAGTACGTC. Protein: CASSRKSSGYEQYV.

The CDR3 sequence is CASSDSRQGSNYGYTF. The CDR3 coding sequence is TGTGCCAGCAGTGACTCGAGACAGGGATCTAACTATGGCTACACCTTC. The chain has TRBV6-4 and TRBJ1-2; 7 nucleotides agree with TRBD1. The CDR3 totals 16 residues. CDR1 MRHNA and CDR2 SNTAGT come from the germline V gene. J lost 0 bases, V lost 0 bases, and 4 bases had no gene match.

The V call is TRBV6-1, the J call TRBJ1-2; the D is unclear. V gave up 3 bases and J gave up 5 bases, with 7 bases separating them. This CDR3 is built from 12 residues. Germline V lookup: CDR1 MNHNS, CDR2 SASEGT. The CDR3: CASSESRYGYTF. In DNA form, the CDR3 reads TGTGCCAGCAGTGAGAGCAGATATGGCTACACCTTC.

The chain uses TRBV7-2 and TRBJ2-7; TRBD2 is a possible D gene (6 bases). This CDR3 is 16 amino acids long. Germline V gives CDR1 SGHTA, CDR2 FQGNSA. V lost 2 bases and J lost 3, with 17 bases in between. The CDR3 coding sequence is TGTGCCAGCAGCTTAACCCCGGGACTCGCTTTCTACGAGCAGTACGTC. Amino acid sequence: CASSLTPGLAFYEQYV.

The V and J genes are TRBV6-1 and TRBJ1-4, with a tentative D call TRBD1 (5 bases). The CDR3 length is 15 residues. V was pared by 3 bases and J by 5 bases, with 13 bases between. Germline loops: CDR1 MNHNS, CDR2 SASEGT. The CDR3 region is CASSDKGSLNEKLFF. CDR3 DNA sequence: TGTGCCAGCAGTGATAAGGGGAGTTTGAATGAAAAACTGTTTTTT.

The chain joins TRBV5-1 to TRBJ1-6; D remains unclear. V lost 0 bases to trimming and J lost 0 bases, with 13 bases between them. The germline gives CDR1 SGHRS, CDR2 YFSETQ. The CDR3 has 18 residues. Here the CDR3 DNA reads TGCGCCAGCAGCTTGGGAGGACCGGAAAGCTCCTATAATTCACCCCTCCACTTT. It is translated as CASSLGGPESSYNSPLHF.

The chain uses TRBV6-5 and TRBJ1-2; tentatively, D is TRBD1 (5 bases). This CDR3 contains 15 residues. The germline V gene encodes CDR1 MNHEY and CDR2 SVGAGI. Trimming removed 6 bases at V and 3 bases at J, with 17 bases between. The CDR3 loop is CASRDQGGRDYGYTF. The CDR3 DNA follows: TGTGCCAGCAGGGACCAGGGCGGTAGGGACTATGGCTACACCTTC.

The chain has TRBV10-3 and TRBJ1-5; tentatively, D is TRBD1 (6 bases). CDR1 ENHRY and CDR2 SYGVKD come from the germline V gene. The CDR3 consists of 15 residues. V lost 3 bases and J lost 0, with 9 bases in between. The CDR3 spells CAISDGQLSNQPQHF. CDR3 nucleotides: TGTGCCATCAGTGACGGACAGCTTAGCAATCAGCCCCAGCATTTT.

V usage is TRBV6-5 and J usage is TRBJ2-3; maybe TRBD2 (6 bases). Trimming pared 4 bases from V and 3 bases from J, leaving 11 bases between. This CDR3 comprises 14 residues. In germline, CDR1 is MNHEY, CDR2 SVGAGI. CDR3: CASSSRGITDTQYF. CDR3 coding DNA: TGTGCCAGCAGTTCTCGGGGGATAACAGATACGCAGTATTTT.

The chain carries TRBV25-1 and TRBJ1-6, with a possible D match to TRBD1 (6 bases). The CDR3 consists of 15 residues. CDR1 and CDR2 from the germline V gene are MGHDK and SYGVNS. V gave up 1 base and J gave up 7 bases, with 11 bases separating them. The CDR3 region is CASSESGTINSPLHF. In DNA, the CDR3 is TGTGCCAGCAGTGAATCAGGGACAATAAATTCACCCCTCCACTTT.

V gene TRBV4-2 combines with J gene TRBJ2-4, with D unclear. Germline-derived CDR1 and CDR2 are LGHNA and YNFKEQ. The CDR3 covers 15 residues. Trimming took 3 bases from V and 2 from J, leaving 11 bases between them. The CDR3: CASSQRLVTKNIQYF. The CDR3 DNA reads TGTGCCAGCAGCCAGAGACTCGTAACCAAAAACATTCAGTACTTC.

This chain joins TRBV6-2 or TRBV6-3 and TRBJ2-3; possibly TRBD2 for D (6 bases). V dropped 2 bases and J dropped 6 bases, with 9 bases sitting between them. Germline V lookup: CDR1 MNHEY, CDR2 SVGEGT. The CDR3 contains 13 residues. The chain's CDR3 is CASSYLLADTQYF. CDR3 sequence (DNA): TGTGCCAGCAGTTACCTGCTAGCGGATACGCAGTATTTT.

The chain is built from TRBV5-1 and TRBJ1-4; 9 bases are shared with TRBD1. V trimming: 4 bases; J trimming: 5 bases; junction bases outside the gene matches: 3. Germline values: CDR1 SGHRS, CDR2 YFSETQ. The CDR3 consists of 14 residues. CDR3 residues: CASSLDRGNEKLFF. The CDR3 nucleotides read TGCGCCAGCAGCCTGGACAGGGGAAATGAAAAACTGTTTTTT.